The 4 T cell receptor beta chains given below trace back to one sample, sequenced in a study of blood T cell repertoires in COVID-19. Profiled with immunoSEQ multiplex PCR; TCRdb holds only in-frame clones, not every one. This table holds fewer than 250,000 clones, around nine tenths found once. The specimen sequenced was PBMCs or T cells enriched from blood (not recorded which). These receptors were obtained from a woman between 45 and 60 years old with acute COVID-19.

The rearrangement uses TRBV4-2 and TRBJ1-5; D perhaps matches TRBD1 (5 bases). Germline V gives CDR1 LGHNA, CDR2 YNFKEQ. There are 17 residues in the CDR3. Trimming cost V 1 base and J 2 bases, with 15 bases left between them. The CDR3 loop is CASSQVVGRGGNQPQHF. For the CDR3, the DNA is TGTGCCAGCAGCCAAGTTGTAGGTCGGGGGGGCAATCAGCCCCAGCATTTT.

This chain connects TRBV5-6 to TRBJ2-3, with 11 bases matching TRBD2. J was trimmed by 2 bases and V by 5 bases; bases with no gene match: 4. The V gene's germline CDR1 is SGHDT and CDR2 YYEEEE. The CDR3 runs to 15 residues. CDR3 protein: CASRGLAVSTDTQYF. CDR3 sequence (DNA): TGTGCCAGCAGGGGACTAGCGGTCTCCACAGATACGCAGTATTTT.

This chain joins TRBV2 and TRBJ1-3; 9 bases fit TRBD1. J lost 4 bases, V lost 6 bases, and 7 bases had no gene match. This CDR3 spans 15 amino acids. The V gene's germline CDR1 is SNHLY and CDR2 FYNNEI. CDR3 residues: CASSGQGLGGNTIYF. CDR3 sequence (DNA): TGTGCCAGCAGCGGACAGGGGCTTGGCGGAAACACCATATATTTT.

The CDR3 sequence: CASSEIRGRYTF. The CDR3 DNA reads TGTGCCAGCAGTGAGATCAGGGGCCGATACACCTTC. The genes are TRBV28 and TRBJ1-2; D is perhaps TRBD1 (6 bases). The V end lost 5 bases, the J end lost 11 bases, and 15 bases lay between the germline ends. The CDR3 covers 12 residues. CDR1 MDHEN and CDR2 SYDVKM come from the germline V gene.